Below are 10 T cell receptor beta chains sequenced from a single sample in a study of cytomegalovirus exposure and HLA in healthy donors. The data were produced by immunoSEQ multiplex PCR, yet TCRdb's version contains in-frame clones alone and is incomplete. Among roughly 56,000 clones listed, 90% to 95% were seen once. The sample was PBMCs. These receptors were obtained from a young woman in good health and CMV-seronegative.

The J gene is TRBJ2-2, the V gene TRBV19; 12 bases agree with TRBD2. Germline assignment: CDR1 LNHDA and CDR2 SQIVND (reference sequence). CDR3 size: 16 residues. The trim removed 7 bases at V and 1 base at J, leaving 4 bases unmatched. The CDR3 here is CASTPSGRVNTGELFF. The CDR3 coding sequence is TGTGCCAGTACCCCTAGCGGGAGGGTGAACACCGGGGAGCTGTTTTTT.

The chain employs TRBV7-6 and TRBJ2-3, with TRBD2 as a possible D gene (5 bases). CDR1 and CDR2 (germline): SGHVS, FNYEAQ. Trimming shortened V by 0 bases and J by 1 base, and 8 bases separated the two germline ends. The length of the CDR3 is 15 residues. The CDR3 loop is CASSLAAAGTDTQYF. The CDR3 DNA reads TGTGCCAGCAGCTTAGCGGCAGCGGGCACAGATACGCAGTATTTT.

The chain joins TRBV7-2 to TRBJ2-1; TRBD2 matches 8 bases. Looked up from germline, CDR1 is SGHTA and CDR2 is FQGNSA. The CDR3 runs 15 residues. J was trimmed by 3 bases and V by 5 bases; bases with no gene match: 6. The CDR3 nucleotides are TGTGCCAGCAGCCGGGGGGGGACTAGCTACAATGAGCAGTTCTTC. Amino acids: CASSRGGTSYNEQFF.

The gene calls are TRBV28 and TRBJ2-7; 9 bases align to TRBD1. Germline-derived CDR1 and CDR2 are MDHEN and SYDVKM. Losses at the gene ends were 1 base for V and 6 bases for J; bases not matched to a gene: 10. The CDR3 consists of 16 residues. CDR3 sequence reads: CASSLLAGTGIPEQYF. The CDR3 DNA reads TGTGCCAGCAGTTTATTAGCCGGGACAGGGATCCCCGAGCAGTACTTC.

The gene calls are TRBV14 and TRBJ1-1, with D possibly matching TRBD1 (6 bases). Germline V gives CDR1 SGHDN, CDR2 FVKESK. This CDR3 comprises 13 residues. Trimming shortened V by 4 bases and J by 4 bases, and 10 bases separated the two germline ends. CDR3 region: CASSRDTATEAFF. DNA of the CDR3: TGTGCCAGCAGCCGGGACACGGCCACTGAAGCTTTCTTT. Together with reference TRBV14 and TRBJ1-1, the CDR3 gives the full variable domain: EAGVTQFPSHSVIEKGQTVTLRCDPISGHDNLYWYRRVMGKEIKFLLHFVKESKQDESGMPNNRFLAERTGGTYSTLKVQPAELEDSGVYFCASSRDTATEAFFGQGTRLTVV.

This clone was detected only once. The chain joins TRBV7-8 to TRBJ2-3; tentatively, D is TRBD2 (5 bases). The CDR3 consists of 15 residues. V gave up 0 bases and J gave up 8 bases, with 15 bases separating them. CDR1 and CDR2 (germline): SGHVS, FQNEAQ. CDR3 bases: TGTGCCAGCAGCTTAGCGGGAGCATTAATGGCTACGCAGTATTTT. This gives the protein CASSLAGALMATQYF. Full variable domain (remainder filled in from reference TRBV7-8 and TRBJ2-3): GAGVSQSPRYKVAKRGQDVALRCDPISGHVSLFWYQQALGQGPEFLTYFQNEAQLDKSGLPSDRFFAERPEGSVSTLKIQRTQQEDSAVYLCASSLAGALMATQYFGPGTRLTVL.

The chain is built from TRBV27 and TRBJ1-2; weak D call: TRBD1 (6 bases). Germline CDR1 reads MNHEY; CDR2 reads SMNVEV (reference sequence). Trimming left V 5 bases short and J 7 bases short, with 11 bases between. The CDR3 length is 12 residues. CDR3 region: CASSGSGAGYTF. DNA for the CDR3: TGTGCCAGCAGTGGGTCAGGGGCTGGCTACACCTTC.

V is TRBV5-1 and J is TRBJ2-1; 11 bases are a match to TRBD2. This CDR3 has 13 amino acids. V lost 8 bases, J lost 5 bases, and 3 bases stayed unmatched. Germline V CDR1 and CDR2: SGHRS, YFSETQ. The CDR3 coding sequence is TGCGCCAGTAGACTAGCGGGAAACAATGAGCAGTTCTTC. Translating it yields CASRLAGNNEQFF. The variable domain in full, with the rest retrieved from reference TRBV5-1 and TRBJ2-1, is KAGVTQTPRYLIKTRGQQVTLSCSPISGHRSVSWYQQTPGQGLQFLFEYFSETQRNKGNFPGRFSGRQFSNSRSEMNVSTLELGDSALYLCASRLAGNNEQFFGPGTRLTVL.

The V gene is TRBV19, the J gene TRBJ1-5, with 9 bases fitting TRBD1. With 8 bases clipped from V and 5 bases from J, the junction kept 10 bases outside the gene matches. Germline V gives CDR1 LNHDA, CDR2 SQIVND (reference sequence). This CDR3 is built from 15 residues. For the CDR3, the DNA is TGTGCCAGTCGGGAGGGACAGGGCTACCATCAGCCCCAGCATTTT. Amino acids: CASREGQGYHQPQHF.

The chain recombines TRBV19 with TRBJ1-1, with D possibly TRBD1 on 5 matching bases. Trimming pared 4 bases from V and 4 bases from J, leaving 10 bases between. The germline V gene encodes CDR1 LNHDA and CDR2 SQIVND (reference sequence). The CDR3 covers 13 residues. CDR3 in amino acids: CASSTQVGTEAFF. DNA for the CDR3: TGTGCCAGTAGTACACAGGTTGGCACTGAAGCTTTCTTT.